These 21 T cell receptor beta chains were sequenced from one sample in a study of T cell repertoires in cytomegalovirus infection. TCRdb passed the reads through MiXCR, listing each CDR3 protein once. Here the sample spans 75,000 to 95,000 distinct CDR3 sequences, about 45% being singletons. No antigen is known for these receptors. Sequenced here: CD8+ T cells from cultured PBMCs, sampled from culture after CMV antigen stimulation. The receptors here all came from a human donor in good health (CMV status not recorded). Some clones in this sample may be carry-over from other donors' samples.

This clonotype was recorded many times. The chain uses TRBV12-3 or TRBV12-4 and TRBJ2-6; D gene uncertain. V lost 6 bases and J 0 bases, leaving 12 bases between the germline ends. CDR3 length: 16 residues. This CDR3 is CASSLLGNSGANVLTF. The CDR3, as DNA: TGTGCCAGCAGCCTTCTGGGTAACTCTGGGGCCAACGTCCTGACTTTC.

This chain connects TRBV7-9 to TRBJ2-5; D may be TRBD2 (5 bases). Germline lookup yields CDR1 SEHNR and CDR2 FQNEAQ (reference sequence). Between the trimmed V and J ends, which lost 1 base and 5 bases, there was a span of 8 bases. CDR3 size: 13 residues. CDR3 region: CASSLVERETQYF. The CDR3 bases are TGTGCCAGCAGCTTAGTGGAGCGGGAGACCCAGTACTTC.

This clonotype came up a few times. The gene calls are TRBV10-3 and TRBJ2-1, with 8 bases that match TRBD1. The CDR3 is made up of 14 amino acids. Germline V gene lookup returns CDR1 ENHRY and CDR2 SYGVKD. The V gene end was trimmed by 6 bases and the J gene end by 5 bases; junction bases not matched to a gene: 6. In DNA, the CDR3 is TGTGCCATCAGCCGGGACAGGAAGAACAATGAGCAGTTCTTC. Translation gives CAISRDRKNNEQFF.

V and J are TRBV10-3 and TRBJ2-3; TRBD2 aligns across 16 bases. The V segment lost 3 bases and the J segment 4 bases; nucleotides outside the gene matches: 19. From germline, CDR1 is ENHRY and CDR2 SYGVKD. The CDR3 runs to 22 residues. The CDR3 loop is CAISDDHLPGTSGRGPPDTQYF. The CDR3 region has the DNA TGTGCCATCAGTGACGATCACTTACCCGGGACTAGCGGGAGGGGCCCCCCAGATACGCAGTATTTT.

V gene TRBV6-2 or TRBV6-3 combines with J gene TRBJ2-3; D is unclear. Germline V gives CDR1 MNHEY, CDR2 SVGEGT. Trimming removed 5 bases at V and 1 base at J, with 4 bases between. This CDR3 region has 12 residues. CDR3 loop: CASSLRTDTQYF. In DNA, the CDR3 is TGTGCCAGCAGTCTCCGCACAGATACGCAGTATTTT.

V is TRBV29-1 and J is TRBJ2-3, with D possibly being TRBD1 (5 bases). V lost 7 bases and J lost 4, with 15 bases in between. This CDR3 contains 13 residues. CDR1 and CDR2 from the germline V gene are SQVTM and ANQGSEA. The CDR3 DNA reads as TGCAGCGCACTCGACAGCAGTGCAGATACGCAGTATTTT. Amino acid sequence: CSALDSSADTQYF.

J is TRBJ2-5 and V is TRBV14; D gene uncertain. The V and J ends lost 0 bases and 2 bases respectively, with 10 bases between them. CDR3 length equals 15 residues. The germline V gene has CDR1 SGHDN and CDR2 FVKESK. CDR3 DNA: TGTGCCAGCAGCCAAGATAACGTCCATCAAGAGACCCAGTACTTC. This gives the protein CASSQDNVHQETQYF. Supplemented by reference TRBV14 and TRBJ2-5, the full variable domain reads EAGVTQFPSHSVIEKGQTVTLRCDPISGHDNLYWYRRVMGKEIKFLLHFVKESKQDESGMPNNRFLAERTGGTYSTLKVQPAELEDSGVYFCASSQDNVHQETQYFGPGTRLLVL.

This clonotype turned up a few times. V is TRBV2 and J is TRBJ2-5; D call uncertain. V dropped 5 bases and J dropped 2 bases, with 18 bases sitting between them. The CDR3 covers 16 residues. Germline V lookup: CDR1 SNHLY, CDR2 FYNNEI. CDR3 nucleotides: TGTGCCAGCAGTCCCCCTTCGTCGGACGTACAAGAGACCCAGTACTTC. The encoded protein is CASSPPSSDVQETQYF.

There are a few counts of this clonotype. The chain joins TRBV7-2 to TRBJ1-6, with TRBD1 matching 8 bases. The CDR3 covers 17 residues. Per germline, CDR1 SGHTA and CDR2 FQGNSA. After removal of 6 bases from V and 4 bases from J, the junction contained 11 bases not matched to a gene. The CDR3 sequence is CASSPPHRTGYNSPLHF. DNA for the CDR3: TGTGCCAGCAGTCCCCCCCACCGGACAGGGTATAATTCACCCCTCCACTTT.

Written as DNA, the CDR3 is TGTGCCACCAGTGATTTGAAGGGAGGGAGCTCCTACAATGAGCAGTTCTTC. This gives the protein CATSDLKGGSSYNEQFF. The chain is built from TRBV24-1 and TRBJ2-1; 7 nucleotides line up with TRBD2. Per the germline V gene, CDR1 is KGHDR and CDR2 is SFDVKD. With V trimmed by 0 bases and J by 0 bases, 4 bases remained unmatched. There are 17 residues in the CDR3.

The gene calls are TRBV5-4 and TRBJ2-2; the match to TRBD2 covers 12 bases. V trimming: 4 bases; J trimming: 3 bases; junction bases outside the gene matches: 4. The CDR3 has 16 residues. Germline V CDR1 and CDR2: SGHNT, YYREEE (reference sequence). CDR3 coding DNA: TGTGCCAGCAGCAACCCTAGCGGGGGGGACACCGGGGAGCTGTTTTTT. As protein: CASSNPSGGDTGELFF.

CDR3 region: CASSAGTVPYEQYF. The CDR3 DNA follows: TGTGCCAGCAGTGCCGGGACGGTACCCTACGAGCAGTACTTC. V usage is TRBV6-6 and J usage is TRBJ2-7; either TRBD1 or TRBD2 may supply D (5 bases each). Germline-derived CDR1 and CDR2 are MNHNY and SVGAGI (reference sequence). This CDR3 has 14 amino acids. V dropped 5 bases and J dropped 2 bases, with 13 bases sitting between them.

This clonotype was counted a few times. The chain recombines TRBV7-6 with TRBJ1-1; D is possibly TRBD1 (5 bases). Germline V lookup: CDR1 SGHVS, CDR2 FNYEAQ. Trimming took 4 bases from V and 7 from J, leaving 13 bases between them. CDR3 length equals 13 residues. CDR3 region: CASSSTGRDEAFF. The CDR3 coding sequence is TGTGCCAGCAGCTCGACGGGACGAGATGAAGCTTTCTTT. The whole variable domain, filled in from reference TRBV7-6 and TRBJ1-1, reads GAGVSQSPRYKVTKRGQDVALRCDPISGHVSLYWYRQALGQGPEFLTYFNYEAQQDKSGLPNDRFSAERPEGSISTLTIQRTEQRDSAMYRCASSSTGRDEAFFGQGTRLTVV.

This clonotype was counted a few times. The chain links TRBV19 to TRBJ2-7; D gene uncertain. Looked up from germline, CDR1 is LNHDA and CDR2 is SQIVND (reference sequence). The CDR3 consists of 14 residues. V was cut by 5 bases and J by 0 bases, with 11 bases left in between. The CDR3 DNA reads TGTGCCAGTAGTCCCACGGCGAGCTCCTACGAGCAGTACTTC. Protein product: CASSPTASSYEQYF.

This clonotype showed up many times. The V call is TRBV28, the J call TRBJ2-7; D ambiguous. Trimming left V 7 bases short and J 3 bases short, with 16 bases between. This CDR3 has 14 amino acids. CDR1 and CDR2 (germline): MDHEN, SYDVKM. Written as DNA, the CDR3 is TGTGCCAGCACTCCCAACAACCTAGACTACGAGCAGTACTTC. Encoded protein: CASTPNNLDYEQYF. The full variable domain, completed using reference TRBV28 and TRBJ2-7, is DVKVTQSSRYLVKRTGEKVFLECVQDMDHENMFWYRQDPGLGLRLIYFSYDVKMKEKGDIPEGYSVSREKKERFSLILESASTNQTSMYLCASTPNNLDYEQYFGPGTRLTVT.

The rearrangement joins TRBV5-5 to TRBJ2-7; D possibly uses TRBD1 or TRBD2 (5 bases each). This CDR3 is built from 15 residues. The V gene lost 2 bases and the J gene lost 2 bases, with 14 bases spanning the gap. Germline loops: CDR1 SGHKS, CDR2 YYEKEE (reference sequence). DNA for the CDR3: TGTGCCAGCAGCTTCCGGGACGGTATCGCCTACGAGCAGTACTTC. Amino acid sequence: CASSFRDGIAYEQYF.

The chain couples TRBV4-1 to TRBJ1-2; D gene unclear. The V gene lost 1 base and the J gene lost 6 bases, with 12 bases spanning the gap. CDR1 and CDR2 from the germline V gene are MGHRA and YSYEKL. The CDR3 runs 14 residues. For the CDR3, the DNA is TGCGCCAGCAGCCAAGTAGCGGGATTCGATGGCTACACCTTC. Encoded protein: CASSQVAGFDGYTF.

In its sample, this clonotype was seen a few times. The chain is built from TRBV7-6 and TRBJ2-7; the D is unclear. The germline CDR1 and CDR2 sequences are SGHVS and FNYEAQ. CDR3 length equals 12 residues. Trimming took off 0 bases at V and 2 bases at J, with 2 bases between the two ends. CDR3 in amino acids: CASSLAPYEQYF. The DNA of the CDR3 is TGTGCCAGCAGCTTAGCTCCCTACGAGCAGTACTTC. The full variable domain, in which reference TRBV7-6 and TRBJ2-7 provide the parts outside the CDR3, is GAGVSQSPRYKVTKRGQDVALRCDPISGHVSLYWYRQALGQGPEFLTYFNYEAQQDKSGLPNDRFSAERPEGSISTLTIQRTEQRDSAMYRCASSLAPYEQYFGPGTRLTVT.

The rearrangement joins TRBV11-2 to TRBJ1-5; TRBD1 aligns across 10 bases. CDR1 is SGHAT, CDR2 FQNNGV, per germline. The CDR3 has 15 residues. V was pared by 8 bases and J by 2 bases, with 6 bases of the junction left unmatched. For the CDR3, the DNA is TGTGCCAGCGCTGAGACAGGGGGCCGCAATCAGCCCCAGCATTTT. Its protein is CASAETGGRNQPQHF.

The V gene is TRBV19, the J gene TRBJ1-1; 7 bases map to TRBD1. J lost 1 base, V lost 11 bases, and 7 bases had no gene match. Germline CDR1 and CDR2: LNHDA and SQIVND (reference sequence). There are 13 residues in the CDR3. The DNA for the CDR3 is TGTGCCGCGGCAGACAGGGAGAACACTGAAGCTTTCTTT. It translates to CAAADRENTEAFF.

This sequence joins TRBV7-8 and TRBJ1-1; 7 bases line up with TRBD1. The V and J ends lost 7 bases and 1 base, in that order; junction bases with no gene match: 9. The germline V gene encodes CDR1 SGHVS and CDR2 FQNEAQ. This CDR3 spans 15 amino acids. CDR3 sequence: CASISAGGRNTEAFF. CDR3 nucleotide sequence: TGTGCCAGCATCTCCGCAGGGGGAAGGAACACTGAAGCTTTCTTT.